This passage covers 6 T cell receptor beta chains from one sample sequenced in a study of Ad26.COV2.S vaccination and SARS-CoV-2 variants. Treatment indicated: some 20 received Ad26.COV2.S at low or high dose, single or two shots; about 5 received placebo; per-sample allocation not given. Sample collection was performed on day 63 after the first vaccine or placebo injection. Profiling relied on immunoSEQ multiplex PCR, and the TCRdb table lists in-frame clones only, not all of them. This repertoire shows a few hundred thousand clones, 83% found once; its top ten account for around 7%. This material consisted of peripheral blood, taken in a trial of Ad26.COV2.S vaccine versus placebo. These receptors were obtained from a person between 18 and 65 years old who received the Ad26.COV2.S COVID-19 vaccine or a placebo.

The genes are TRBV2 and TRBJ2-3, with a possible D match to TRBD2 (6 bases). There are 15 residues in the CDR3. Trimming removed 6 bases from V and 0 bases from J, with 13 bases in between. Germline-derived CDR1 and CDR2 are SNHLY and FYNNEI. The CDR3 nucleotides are TGTGCCAGCAGGAAGGACTACACTAGCACAGATACGCAGTATTTT. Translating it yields CASRKDYTSTDTQYF.

CDR3 sequence reads: CANGRSPYEQYF. In DNA, the CDR3 is TGTGCCAACGGACGGAGCCCCTACGAGCAGTACTTC. The chain employs TRBV10-3 and TRBJ2-7; D gene ambiguous. CDR3 length: 12 amino acids. Trimming stripped 10 bases from V and 2 bases from J, with 12 bases between. Germline CDR1 is ENHRY and CDR2 is SYGVKD.

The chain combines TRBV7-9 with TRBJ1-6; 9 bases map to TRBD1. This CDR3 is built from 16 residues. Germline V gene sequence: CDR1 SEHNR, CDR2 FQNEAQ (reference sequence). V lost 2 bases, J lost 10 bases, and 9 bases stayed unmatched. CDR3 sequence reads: CASSLQKTGGDSPLHF. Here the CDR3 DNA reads TGTGCCAGCAGCTTACAAAAGACAGGGGGGGACTCACCCCTCCACTTT.

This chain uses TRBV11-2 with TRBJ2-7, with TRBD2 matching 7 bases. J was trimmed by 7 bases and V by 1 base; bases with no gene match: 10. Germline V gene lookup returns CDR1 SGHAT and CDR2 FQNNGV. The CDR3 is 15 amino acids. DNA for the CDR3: TGTGCCAGCAGCTTAGGTGGGGGGGGACTACAAGAGCAGTACTTC. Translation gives CASSLGGGGLQEQYF.

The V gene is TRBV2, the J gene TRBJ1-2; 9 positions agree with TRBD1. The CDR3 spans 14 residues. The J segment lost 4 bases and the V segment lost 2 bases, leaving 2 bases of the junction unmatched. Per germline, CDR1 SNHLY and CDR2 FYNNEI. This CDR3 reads CASSEWTGVYGYTF. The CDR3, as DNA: TGTGCCAGCAGTGAATGGACAGGGGTCTATGGCTACACCTTC.

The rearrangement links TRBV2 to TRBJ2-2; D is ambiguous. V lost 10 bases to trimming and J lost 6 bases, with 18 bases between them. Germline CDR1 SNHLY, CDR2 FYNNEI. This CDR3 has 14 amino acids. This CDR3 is CAINDWERAGELFF. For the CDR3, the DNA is TGTGCCATCAATGACTGGGAAAGGGCCGGGGAGCTGTTTTTT.